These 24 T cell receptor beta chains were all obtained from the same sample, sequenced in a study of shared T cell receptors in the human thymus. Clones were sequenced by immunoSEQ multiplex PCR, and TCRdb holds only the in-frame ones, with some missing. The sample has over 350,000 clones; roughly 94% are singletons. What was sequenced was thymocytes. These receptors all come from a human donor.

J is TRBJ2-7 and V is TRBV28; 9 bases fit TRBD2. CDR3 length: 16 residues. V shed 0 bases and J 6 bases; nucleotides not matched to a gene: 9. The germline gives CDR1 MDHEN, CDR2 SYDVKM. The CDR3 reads CASSLWRTSAFCEQYF. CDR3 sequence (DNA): TGTGCCAGCAGTTTATGGAGGACTAGCGCCTTTTGCGAGCAGTACTTC.

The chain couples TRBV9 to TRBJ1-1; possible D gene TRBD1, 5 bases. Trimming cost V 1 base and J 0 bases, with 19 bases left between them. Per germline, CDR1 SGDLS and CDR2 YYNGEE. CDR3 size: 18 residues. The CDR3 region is CASSVLSLRDPLNTEAFF. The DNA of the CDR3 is TGTGCCAGCAGCGTACTCAGCCTCCGGGACCCTTTGAACACTGAAGCTTTCTTT.

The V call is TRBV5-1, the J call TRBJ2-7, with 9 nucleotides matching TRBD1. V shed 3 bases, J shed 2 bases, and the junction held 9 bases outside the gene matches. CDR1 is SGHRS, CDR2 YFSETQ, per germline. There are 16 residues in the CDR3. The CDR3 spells CASSSRTGDPPYEQYF. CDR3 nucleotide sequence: TGCGCCAGCAGCTCAAGGACAGGGGACCCTCCCTACGAGCAGTACTTC.

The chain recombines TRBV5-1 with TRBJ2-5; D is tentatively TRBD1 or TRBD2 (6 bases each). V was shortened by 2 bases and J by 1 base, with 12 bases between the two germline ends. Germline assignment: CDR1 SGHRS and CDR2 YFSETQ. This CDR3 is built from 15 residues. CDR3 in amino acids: CASSFWGASQETQYF. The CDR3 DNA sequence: TGCGCCAGCAGCTTCTGGGGGGCCAGCCAAGAGACCCAGTACTTC.

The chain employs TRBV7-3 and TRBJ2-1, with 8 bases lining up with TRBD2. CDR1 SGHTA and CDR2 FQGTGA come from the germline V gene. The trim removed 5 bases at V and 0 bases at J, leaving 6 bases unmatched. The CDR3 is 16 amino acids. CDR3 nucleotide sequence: TGTGCCAGCAGCCGGCGAAGCGGGAGCTCCTACAATGAGCAGTTCTTC. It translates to CASSRRSGSSYNEQFF.

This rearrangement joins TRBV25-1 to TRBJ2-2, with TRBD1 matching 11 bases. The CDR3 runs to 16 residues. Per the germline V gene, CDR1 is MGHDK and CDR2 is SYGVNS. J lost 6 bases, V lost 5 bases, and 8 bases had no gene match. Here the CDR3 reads CASSQGQGAEAGELFF. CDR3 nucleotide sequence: TGTGCCAGCAGTCAAGGACAGGGGGCGGAGGCCGGGGAGCTGTTTTTT.

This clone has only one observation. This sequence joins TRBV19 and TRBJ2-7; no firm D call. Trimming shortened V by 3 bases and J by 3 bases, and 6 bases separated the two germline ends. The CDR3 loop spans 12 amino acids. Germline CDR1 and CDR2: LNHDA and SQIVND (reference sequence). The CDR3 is CASSMWGYEQYF. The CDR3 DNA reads TGTGCCAGTAGTATGTGGGGCTACGAGCAGTACTTC.

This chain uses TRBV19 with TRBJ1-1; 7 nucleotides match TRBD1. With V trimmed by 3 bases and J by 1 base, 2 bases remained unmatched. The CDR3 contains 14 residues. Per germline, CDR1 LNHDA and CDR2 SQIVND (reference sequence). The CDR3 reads CASSIGTANTEAFF. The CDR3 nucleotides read TGTGCCAGTAGTATTGGGACAGCGAACACTGAAGCTTTCTTT. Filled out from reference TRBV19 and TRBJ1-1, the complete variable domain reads DGGITQSPKYLFRKEGQNVTLSCEQNLNHDAMYWYRQDPGQGLRLIYYSQIVNDFQKGDIAEGYSVSREKKESFPLTVTSAQKNPTAFYLCASSIGTANTEAFFGQGTRLTVV.

This chain's CDR3 is CASSYLDASTGYNEQFF. The CDR3 nucleotides read TGTGCCAGCAGTTATCTGGACGCCTCGACAGGCTACAATGAGCAGTTCTTC. The V gene is TRBV27, the J gene TRBJ2-1; tentative D call: TRBD1 (6 bases). The CDR3 runs to 17 residues. Trimming left V 4 bases short and J 3 bases short, with 19 bases between. Germline CDR1 is MNHEY and CDR2 is SMNVEV (reference sequence).

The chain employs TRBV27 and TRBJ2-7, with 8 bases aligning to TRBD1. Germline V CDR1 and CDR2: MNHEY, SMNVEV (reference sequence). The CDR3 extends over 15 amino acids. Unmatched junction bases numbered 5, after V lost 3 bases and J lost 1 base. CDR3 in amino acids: CASSLLQGASYEQYF. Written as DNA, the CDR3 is TGTGCCAGCAGTTTGCTCCAGGGGGCTTCCTACGAGCAGTACTTC.

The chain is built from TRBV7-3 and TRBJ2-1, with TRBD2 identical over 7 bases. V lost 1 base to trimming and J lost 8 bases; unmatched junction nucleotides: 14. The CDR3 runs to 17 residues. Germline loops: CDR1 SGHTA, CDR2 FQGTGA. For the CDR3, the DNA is TGTGCCAGCAGCTTAAGGGACGGGGCAGGGACTAACCATGAGCAGTTCTTC. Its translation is CASSLRDGAGTNHEQFF.

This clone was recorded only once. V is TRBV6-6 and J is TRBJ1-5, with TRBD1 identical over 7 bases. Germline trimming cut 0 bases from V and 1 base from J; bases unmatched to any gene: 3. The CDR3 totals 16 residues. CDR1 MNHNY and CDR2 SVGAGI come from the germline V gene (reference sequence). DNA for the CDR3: TGTGCCAGCAGTTACTCCCCAGGGGGGAGCAATCAGCCCCAGCATTTT. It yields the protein CASSYSPGGSNQPQHF.

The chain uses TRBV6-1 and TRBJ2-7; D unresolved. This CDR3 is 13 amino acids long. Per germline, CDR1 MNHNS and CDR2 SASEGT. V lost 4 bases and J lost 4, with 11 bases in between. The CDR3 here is CASSVPSRYEQYF. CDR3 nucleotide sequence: TGTGCCAGCAGTGTCCCGTCGCGATACGAGCAGTACTTC.

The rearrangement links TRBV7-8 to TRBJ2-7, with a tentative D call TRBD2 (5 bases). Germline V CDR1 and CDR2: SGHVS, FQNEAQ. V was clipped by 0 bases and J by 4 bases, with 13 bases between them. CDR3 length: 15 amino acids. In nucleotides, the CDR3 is TGTGCCAGCAGCTTAGCATCGGAGGTAGAGTACGAGCAGTACTTC. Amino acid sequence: CASSLASEVEYEQYF.

The CDR3 coding sequence is TGTGCCAGCAGCAAGGGACCTGGGGATACGCAGTATTTT. This gives the protein CASSKGPGDTQYF. The gene calls are TRBV11-2 and TRBJ2-3, with D perhaps assigned TRBD1 or TRBD2 (5 bases each). Germline CDR1 reads SGHAT; CDR2 reads FQNNGV. The length of the CDR3 is 13 residues. V dropped 5 bases and J dropped 6 bases, with 12 bases sitting between them.

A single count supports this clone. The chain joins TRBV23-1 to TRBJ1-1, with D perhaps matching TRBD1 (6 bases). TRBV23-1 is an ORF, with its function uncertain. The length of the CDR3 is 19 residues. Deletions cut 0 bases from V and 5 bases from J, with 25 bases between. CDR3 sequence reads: CASSQSSYAAGAEWTEAFF. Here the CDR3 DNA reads TGCGCCAGCAGTCAATCTTCATATGCGGCGGGGGCGGAGTGGACTGAAGCTTTCTTT.

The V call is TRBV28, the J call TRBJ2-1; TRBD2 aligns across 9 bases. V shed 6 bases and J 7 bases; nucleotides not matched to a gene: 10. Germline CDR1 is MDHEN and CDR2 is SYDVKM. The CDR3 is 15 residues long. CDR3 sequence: CASRMNSGSWNEQFF. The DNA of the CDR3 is TGTGCCAGCAGAATGAATAGCGGGAGTTGGAATGAGCAGTTCTTC.

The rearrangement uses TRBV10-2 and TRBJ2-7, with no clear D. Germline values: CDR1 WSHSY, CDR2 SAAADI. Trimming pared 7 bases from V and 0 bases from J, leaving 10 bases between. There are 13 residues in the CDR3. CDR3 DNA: TGCGCCAGCAATGGCGGCCGCTCCTACGAGCAGTACTTC. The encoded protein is CASNGGRSYEQYF.

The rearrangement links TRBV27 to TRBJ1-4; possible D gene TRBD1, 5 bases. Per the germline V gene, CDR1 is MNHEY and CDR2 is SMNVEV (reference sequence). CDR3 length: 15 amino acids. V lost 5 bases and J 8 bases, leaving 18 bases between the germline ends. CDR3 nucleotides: TGTGCCAGCAGTCCACGATGGGGGAAGGGGGAAAAACTGTTTTTT. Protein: CASSPRWGKGEKLFF.

The CDR3, as DNA: TGCGCCAGCAGCCAGGAAGGGGACGGTCCCTACAATGAGCAGTTCTTC. Residues: CASSQEGDGPYNEQFF. This rearrangement joins TRBV4-3 to TRBJ2-1; D could derive from TRBD1 or TRBD2 (5 bases each). Deletions cut 3 bases from V and 2 bases from J, with 14 bases between. Germline V gives CDR1 LGHNA, CDR2 YSLEER. The CDR3 runs 16 residues.

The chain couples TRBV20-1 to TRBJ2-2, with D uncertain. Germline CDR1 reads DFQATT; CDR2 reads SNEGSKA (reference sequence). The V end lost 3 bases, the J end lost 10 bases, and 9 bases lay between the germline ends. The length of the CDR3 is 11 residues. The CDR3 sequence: CSARPAEELFF. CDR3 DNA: TGCAGTGCTAGGCCCGCTGAGGAGCTGTTTTTT.

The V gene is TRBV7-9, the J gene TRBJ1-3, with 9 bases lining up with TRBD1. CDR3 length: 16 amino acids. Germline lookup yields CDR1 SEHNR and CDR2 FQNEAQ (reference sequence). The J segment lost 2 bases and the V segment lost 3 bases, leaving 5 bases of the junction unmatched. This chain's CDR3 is CASSLGTGRPGNTIYF. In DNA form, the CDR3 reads TGTGCCAGCAGCTTGGGGACAGGGAGGCCTGGAAACACCATATATTTT.

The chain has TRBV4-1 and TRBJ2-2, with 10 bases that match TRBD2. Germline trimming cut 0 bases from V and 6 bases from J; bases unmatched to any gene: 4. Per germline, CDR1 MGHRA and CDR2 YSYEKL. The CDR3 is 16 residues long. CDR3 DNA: TGCGCCAGCAGCCAAGAACTAGCGGGAAAATCCGGGGAGCTGTTTTTT. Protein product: CASSQELAGKSGELFF.

The chain's CDR3 is CATSHPISDTNYGYTF. The CDR3 coding sequence is TGTGCCACCAGCCACCCTATCTCGGACACTAACTATGGCTACACCTTC. This chain links TRBV15 with TRBJ1-2, with a weak D call TRBD1 (5 bases). V shed 5 bases and J shed 0 bases, with 16 bases lying between them. Germline CDR1 and CDR2: LNHNV and YYDKDF (reference sequence). The length of the CDR3 is 16 residues.